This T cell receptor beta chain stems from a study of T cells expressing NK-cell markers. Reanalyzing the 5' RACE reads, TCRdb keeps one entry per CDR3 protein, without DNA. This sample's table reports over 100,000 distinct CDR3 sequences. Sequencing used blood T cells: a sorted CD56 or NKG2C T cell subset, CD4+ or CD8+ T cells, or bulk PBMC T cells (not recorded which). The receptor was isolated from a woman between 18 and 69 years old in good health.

The CDR3 spells CSVEGGVGPYEQYF. The chain employs TRBV29-1 and TRBJ2-7; TCRdb's D call, TRBD1, is unchecked because there is no DNA. Germline CDR1 is SQVTM and CDR2 is ANQGSEA. The CDR3 length is 14 residues.